The T cell receptor beta chain under discussion was sequenced for a study of spatial heterogeneity in lung cancer. Looking at the study overall: In the raw reads, each unique TCR and UMI combination was present more than ten times on average.

Sample time point: sample taken at primary tumor resection. Sequencing covered unsorted whole RNA taken from tumor, nontumor lung or frozen PBMC. This CDR3 contains 14 residues. CDR1 and CDR2 (germline): SGHDN, FVKESK. V was pared by 3 bases and J by 2 bases, with 8 bases between. Every TCR cDNA molecule carried a tag that served as a unique molecular identifier. One entry per CDR3 protein results from TCRdb running MiXCR on the 5' RACE reads. The sample yields roughly 100,000 distinct CDR3 sequences, 7.5% to 10% seen once. V and J are TRBV14 and TRBJ2-1; no clear D gene. The source is a male donor with early-stage non-small cell lung cancer. Material: PBMCs, obtained at surgery. The DNA of the CDR3 is TGTGCCAGCAGCCAGAGCCGGGCCTACAATGAGCAGTTCTTC. Translation: CASSQSRAYNEQFF.